This T cell receptor (beta chain) stems from a study of CD8+ T cells in alopecia areata. Study-wide background: In an open-label trial, patients got 5 to 10 mg tofacitinib twice daily. General study results and limits: Normal skin's resident alphabeta T cells are also sequenced in scalp samples.

As to this clone: The target antigen is unknown.

Germline V gives CDR1 GTSNPN, CDR2 SVGIG (reference sequence). Deletions cut 3 bases from V and 8 bases from J, with 10 bases between. The CDR3 covers 11 residues. Isolated RNA was reverse transcribed into cDNA used as the sequencing template. Profiled with immunoSEQ multiplex PCR; TCRdb holds only in-frame clones, not every one. The sample yields about 180,000 clones, around 63% seen once. Peripheral blood and lesional scalp punch biopsies came from alopecia areata patients. The gene calls are TRBV30 and TRBJ1-2; a weak D match, TRBD1 (5 bases). The receptor comes from a human donor with alopecia areata. Sequences were derived from CD4+ T cells sorted from blood, sampled at week 0. DNA for the CDR3: TGTGCCTGGAGCCGGGACCAGGGCTACACCTTC. It specifies CAWSRDQGYTF.